This entry lists 15 T cell receptor beta chains sequenced from one sample in a study of neurological immune-mediated disorders. TCRdb redid the calling of the 5' RACE reads with MiXCR, one entry per CDR3 protein. The table includes tens of thousands of distinct CDR3 sequences, 5.2% detected once. Sequenced sample: PBMCs. The source of these receptors is a young man with multiple sclerosis.

This clonotype was observed many times. The chain carries TRBV12-3 or TRBV12-4 and TRBJ2-7; weak D call: TRBD1 (5 bases). CDR3 length: 13 residues. Trimming pared 3 bases from V and 1 base from J, leaving 7 bases between. The CDR3 DNA reads as TGTGCCAGCAGTTTGACAGATTCCTACGAGCAGTACTTC. Amino acid sequence: CASSLTDSYEQYF.

This clonotype appeared many times. The J gene is TRBJ1-6, the V gene TRBV12-3 or TRBV12-4, with no clear D. This CDR3 region has 13 residues. V lost 4 bases and J lost 6, with 7 bases in between. The CDR3 loop reads CASSSYSNSPLHF. Here the CDR3 DNA reads TGTGCCAGCAGTTCCTACTCTAATTCACCCCTCCACTTT.

This clonotype was counted only a few times. A much larger clone lies a single base off, so this may be a read error. The V gene is TRBV11-2, the J gene TRBJ2-6, with D possibly TRBD1 on 5 matching bases. This CDR3 spans 16 amino acids. Germline CDR1 SGHAT, CDR2 FQNNGV. The CDR3 region is CASSSRTVSGAKVLTF. The CDR3 nucleotides read TGTGCCAGCAGCTCCAGAACTGTGTCTGGGGCCAAAGTCCTGACTTTC.

Concerning this clonotype itself: Possible read error: a much larger clone is one base away. The V gene is TRBV5-5, the J gene TRBJ2-1, with D maybe TRBD2 (5 bases). V was shortened by 4 bases and J by 1 base, with 12 bases between the two germline ends. The CDR3 is 15 amino acids. Looked up from germline, CDR1 is SGHKS and CDR2 is YYEKEE (reference sequence). The CDR3 DNA is TGTGCCAGCAGCCCTAGCTCTAAATCCTACAATGAGCAGTTCTTC. Protein sequence: CASSPSSKSYNEQFF.

This clonotype was seen repeatedly, ten times or more. The CDR3 DNA reads TGCAGCGTTGAATTGTTGGCTAGCGGGAGGCTCTCCTACGAGCAGTACTTC. Translated: CSVELLASGRLSYEQYF. This chain links TRBV29-1 with TRBJ2-7; 11 bases line up with TRBD2. From germline, CDR1 is SQVTM and CDR2 ANQGSEA. The V and J ends lost 2 bases and 0 bases, in that order; junction bases with no gene match: 9. The CDR3 totals 17 residues.

Notes on this clonotype: Possible read error: a much larger clone is one base away. The V gene is TRBV5-5, the J gene TRBJ2-7; D perhaps matches TRBD2 (5 bases). Looked up from germline, CDR1 is SGHKS and CDR2 is YYEKEE (reference sequence). Trimming removed 6 bases at V and 0 bases at J, with 16 bases between. This CDR3 comprises 15 residues. CDR3 DNA sequence: TGTGCCAGCAACGTGGACCCTGGGAGCTCCTACGAGCAGTACTTC. Encoded protein: CASNVDPGSSYEQYF.

This clonotype has a count of ten or more. The gene calls are TRBV20-1 and TRBJ2-5, with unresolved D. The V end lost 0 bases, the J end lost 5 bases, and 13 bases lay between the germline ends. This CDR3 contains 14 residues. Germline CDR1 DFQATT, CDR2 SNEGSKA (reference sequence). CDR3 nucleotide sequence: TGCAGTGCTAGAGATGGTAGGGCTCTCGAGACCCAGTACTTC. It translates to CSARDGRALETQYF.

Many counts were recorded for this clonotype. The chain has TRBV7-2 and TRBJ2-3; 7 bases map to TRBD2. CDR3 length: 17 amino acids. CDR1 is SGHTA and CDR2 is FQGNSA in the germline V gene. V lost 5 bases to trimming and J lost 6 bases; unmatched junction nucleotides: 17. The DNA of the CDR3 is TGTGCCAGCAGCCGAGTCAGGGCTAGCGGTGGCTCGGATACGCAGTATTTT. Translation gives CASSRVRASGGSDTQYF. Complete variable domain (other parts from reference TRBV7-2 and TRBJ2-3): GAGVSQSPSNKVTEKGKDVELRCDPISGHTALYWYRQSLGQGLEFLIYFQGNSAPDKSGLPSDRFSAERTGGSVSTLTIQRTQQEDSAVYLCASSRVRASGGSDTQYFGPGTRLTVL.

This clonotype was seen many times. This chain connects TRBV20-1 to TRBJ2-5; 11 positions match TRBD1. The length of the CDR3 is 13 residues. The germline gives CDR1 DFQATT, CDR2 SNEGSKA (reference sequence). Trimming at V came to 5 bases and at J to 4 bases, leaving 3 bases not matched to a gene. CDR3 protein: CSALDRGPETQYF. The CDR3 DNA follows: TGCAGTGCTCTGGACAGGGGGCCAGAGACCCAGTACTTC.

This clonotype has ten or more counts. This sequence joins TRBV7-9 and TRBJ2-7; 9 bases fit TRBD2. Germline CDR1 SEHNR, CDR2 FQNEAQ (reference sequence). The CDR3 loop spans 12 amino acids. The trim removed 4 bases at V and 6 bases at J, leaving 1 base unmatched. CDR3 nucleotides: TGTGCCAGCAGCTCGGGACTAGCCGAGCAGTACTTC. This encodes CASSSGLAEQYF. The entire variable domain, with the rest obtained from reference TRBV7-9 and TRBJ2-7, is as follows: DTGVSQNPRHKITKRGQNVTFRCDPISEHNRLYWYRQTLGQGPEFLTYFQNEAQLEKSRLLSDRFSAERPKGSFSTLEIQRTEQGDSAMYLCASSSGLAEQYFGPGTRLTVT.

The table lists this clonotype with many counts. The rearrangement joins TRBV15 to TRBJ2-1; 8 nucleotides match TRBD2. The CDR3 length is 18 residues. V lost 4 bases and J lost 4; bases outside the gene matches: 15. The germline gives CDR1 LNHNV, CDR2 YYDKDF (reference sequence). CDR3 in amino acids: CATSTRRAQRGNYNEQFF. The CDR3, as DNA: TGTGCCACCAGCACCCGAAGGGCCCAGCGGGGGAATTACAATGAGCAGTTCTTC. The entire variable domain, with the rest obtained from reference TRBV15 and TRBJ2-1, is as follows: DAMVIQNPRYQVTQFGKPVTLSCSQTLNHNVMYWYQQKSSQAPKLLFHYYDKDFNNEADTPDNFQSRRPNTSFCFLDIRSPGLGDTAMYLCATSTRRAQRGNYNEQFFGPGTRLTVL.

This clonotype was recorded a few times. Relative to the germline gene, one junction end is altered; a read error may explain this. This sequence joins TRBV12-3 or TRBV12-4 and TRBJ1-5; TRBD1 agrees at 7 bases. This CDR3 spans 13 amino acids. The CDR3 DNA sequence: TGTGCCAGCAGTCGGGACAGATATCAGCCCCAGAATTTT. Protein sequence: CASSRDRYQPQNF.

The chain is built from TRBV25-1 and TRBJ2-3; possibly TRBD1 for D (5 bases). Germline V lookup: CDR1 MGHDK, CDR2 SYGVNS. The CDR3 contains 14 residues. V was trimmed by 1 base and J by 6 bases, leaving 11 bases between them. In nucleotides, the CDR3 is TGTGCCAGCAGTGAATTATCCAGGGTGGATACGCAGTATTTT. Its protein product is CASSELSRVDTQYF.

This clonotype was recorded many times. The V call is TRBV29-1, the J call TRBJ2-7; either TRBD1 or TRBD2 may supply D (5 bases each). The CDR3 runs 14 residues. The V end was cut by 7 bases, the J end by 5 bases, with 21 bases between. Germline assignment: CDR1 SQVTM and CDR2 ANQGSEA. The CDR3: CSGGDPGPWDEQYF. The CDR3 nucleotides read TGCAGCGGAGGGGATCCAGGTCCATGGGACGAGCAGTACTTC.

This clonotype was detected ten times or more. V is TRBV27 and J is TRBJ2-3, with D perhaps being TRBD1 or TRBD2 (5 bases each). The CDR3 runs 12 residues. Looked up from germline, CDR1 is MNHEY and CDR2 is SMNVEV (reference sequence). Deletions cut 6 bases from V and 5 bases from J, with 9 bases between. CDR3 residues: CASRRGLDTQYF. The CDR3 nucleotides read TGTGCCAGCAGGAGGGGCTTAGATACGCAGTATTTT.